The 16 T cell receptor beta chains reported below all come from one sample, sequenced in a study of blood T cell repertoires in COVID-19. Measured with immunoSEQ multiplex PCR; TCRdb has only the in-frame clones, and not every one. The sample consists of 97,000 or so clones, roughly 87% of them appearing once. Sequencing was done on a sample of peripheral blood. The receptor source for this set is a man aged 45-60 years with active COVID-19.

The chain employs TRBV11-3 and TRBJ2-1; 8 bases are a match to TRBD2. The length of the CDR3 is 14 residues. V lost 5 bases to trimming and J lost 3 bases; unmatched junction nucleotides: 3. Germline values: CDR1 SGHNT, CDR2 YENEEA. CDR3: CASSPAGVYNEQFF. The CDR3 DNA follows: TGTGCCAGCAGCCCAGCGGGAGTCTACAATGAGCAGTTCTTC.

This clone was detected once. The chain has TRBV25-1 and TRBJ2-3; 10 bases align to TRBD1. V was clipped by 1 base and J by 4 bases; unmatched bases: 5. The CDR3 loop spans 16 amino acids. Germline values: CDR1 MGHDK, CDR2 SYGVNS. The CDR3: CASSEFPGQGSDTQYF. The CDR3 region has the DNA TGTGCCAGCAGTGAATTTCCGGGACAGGGGTCAGATACGCAGTATTTT.

Only a few counts were recorded for this clone. This chain joins TRBV9 and TRBJ1-2; possibly TRBD1 for D (5 bases). V was trimmed by 4 bases and J by 3 bases, leaving 10 bases between them. The germline CDR1 and CDR2 sequences are SGDLS and YYNGEE. This CDR3 spans 13 amino acids. The CDR3, as DNA: TGTGCCAGCAGCCCCGACAGTGACTATGGCTACACCTTC. The encoded protein is CASSPDSDYGYTF.

The chain combines TRBV27 with TRBJ1-5; weak D call: TRBD1 (5 bases). The V gene lost 5 bases and the J gene lost 9 bases, with 14 bases spanning the gap. This CDR3 contains 13 residues. Germline V gene lookup returns CDR1 MNHEY and CDR2 SMNVEV (reference sequence). Here the CDR3 DNA reads TGTGCCAGCAGTCCCTTTATGGGGGGGCCCCAGCATTTT. This translates into CASSPFMGGPQHF.

This clone appeared a single time. The rearrangement uses TRBV6-6 and TRBJ1-5; D is ambiguous. Trimming took 10 bases from V and 6 from J, leaving 4 bases between them. Germline CDR1 and CDR2: MNHNY and SVGAGI (reference sequence). The CDR3 totals 9 residues. This CDR3 reads CATGQPQHF. In nucleotides, the CDR3 is TGTGCCACCGGTCAGCCCCAGCATTTT.

The chain carries TRBV7-3 and TRBJ2-1, with D maybe TRBD2 (6 bases). Germline CDR1 reads SGHTA; CDR2 reads FQGTGA. Trimming took 5 bases from V and 0 from J, leaving 14 bases between them. This CDR3 spans 16 amino acids. CDR3 DNA: TGTGCCAGCAGCGCCTTAGCGACTAGCTCCTACAATGAGCAGTTCTTC. Amino acids: CASSALATSSYNEQFF.

The rearrangement uses TRBV11-2 and TRBJ1-1; 9 positions agree with TRBD1. The V and J ends lost 11 bases and 1 base, in that order; junction bases with no gene match: 5. Per the germline V gene, CDR1 is SGHAT and CDR2 is FQNNGV. The length of the CDR3 is 13 residues. CDR3 in amino acids: CAAGTGSNTEAFF. The CDR3 coding sequence is TGTGCCGCGGGGACAGGGTCGAACACTGAAGCTTTCTTT.

Of note for this clone: This CDR3 is also generated by other DNA sequences in the sample. The chain combines TRBV2 with TRBJ1-1; D call uncertain. The CDR3 is made up of 13 amino acids. Germline V CDR1 and CDR2: SNHLY, FYNNEI. With 2 bases removed from V and 5 bases from J, the gap between germline ends came to 9 bases. For the CDR3, the DNA is TGTGCCAGCAGTGAAACTGGAGGGACTGAAGCTTTCTTT. Its translation is CASSETGGTEAFF.

The chain employs TRBV3-1 (or the pseudogene TRBV3-2) and TRBJ2-2; 12 nucleotides agree with TRBD2. The germline gives CDR1 LGHDT, CDR2 YNNKEL (reference sequence). CDR3 length: 18 amino acids. Unmatched junction bases numbered 9, after V lost 1 base and J lost 6 bases. CDR3 DNA: TGTGCCAGCAGCCAAGGAATCCTAGCGGGGGGGATGGCCGGGGAGCTGTTTTTT. Residues: CASSQGILAGGMAGELFF.

The V call is TRBV4-3, the J call TRBJ2-7; TRBD2 aligns across 8 bases. J lost 5 bases, V lost 1 base, and 7 bases had no gene match. This CDR3 is 15 amino acids long. Germline V gives CDR1 LGHNA, CDR2 YSLEER. The DNA for the CDR3 is TGCGCCAGCAGCCAAGCGGGGGGGCCCTTGGACGAGCAGTACTTC. Translation gives CASSQAGGPLDEQYF.

This sequence joins TRBV2 and TRBJ1-1; D remains unclear. Per the germline V gene, CDR1 is SNHLY and CDR2 is FYNNEI. V gave up 4 bases and J gave up 1 base, with 7 bases separating them. This CDR3 has 13 residues. CDR3 sequence reads: CASSVGENTEAFF. In DNA, the CDR3 is TGTGCCAGCAGTGTGGGCGAGAACACTGAAGCTTTCTTT. Looking up the rest from reference TRBV2 and TRBJ1-1 gives the full variable domain: EPEVTQTPSHQVTQMGQEVILRCVPISNHLYFYWYRQILGQKVEFLVSFYNNEISEKSEIFDDQFSVERPDGSNFTLKIRSTKLEDSAMYFCASSVGENTEAFFGQGTRLTVV.

The J gene is TRBJ1-4, the V gene TRBV4-1; 8 bases align to TRBD1. The CDR3 extends over 13 amino acids. The ends lost 4 bases at V and 7 bases at J; junction bases unmatched: 2. Germline V gene sequence: CDR1 MGHRA, CDR2 YSYEKL. The CDR3 spells CASSLTGGEKLFF. CDR3 in DNA: TGCGCCAGCAGCCTTACAGGGGGTGAAAAACTGTTTTTT.

The V call is TRBV19, the J call TRBJ2-6; 11 nucleotides line up with TRBD1. CDR1 and CDR2 (germline): LNHDA, SQIVND (reference sequence). The CDR3 is 13 amino acids. V was pared by 9 bases and J by 6 bases, with 1 base of the junction left unmatched. CDR3 residues: CARGQGEANVLTF. CDR3 nucleotides: TGTGCCAGGGGACAGGGGGAGGCCAACGTCCTGACTTTC.

This sequence joins TRBV25-1 and TRBJ1-6; 7 nucleotides match TRBD1. This CDR3 is built from 16 residues. The germline gives CDR1 MGHDK, CDR2 SYGVNS. Trimming removed 2 bases from V and 8 bases from J; junction bases left unmatched: 9. This CDR3 reads CASSEQRGQHDSPLHF. CDR3 coding DNA: TGTGCCAGCAGTGAACAGAGGGGACAGCATGATTCACCCCTCCACTTT.

J is TRBJ2-1 and V is TRBV24-1; D perhaps matches TRBD2 (6 bases). The CDR3 is 14 residues long. V gave up 2 bases and J gave up 7 bases, with 11 bases separating them. Germline CDR1 and CDR2: KGHDR and SFDVKD. In DNA form, the CDR3 reads TGTGCCACCAGTGATTCCCGGACTAAGAATGAGCAGTTCTTC. Its translation: CATSDSRTKNEQFF.

J is TRBJ1-6 and V is TRBV18, with a weak D call TRBD1 (6 bases). This CDR3 comprises 13 residues. From germline, CDR1 is KGHSH and CDR2 LQKENI. V dropped 3 bases and J dropped 7 bases, with 7 bases sitting between them. The CDR3 loop reads CASSPTGNSPLHF. CDR3 DNA sequence: TGTGCCAGCTCACCCACAGGGAATTCACCCCTCCACTTT.